The T cell receptor beta chain described here comes from a study of T cell repertoires in cytomegalovirus infection. Notes on the study in general: The ex vivo response was dominated by HLA-C-restricted CMV-specific TCR beta clonotypes.

TCRdb used MiXCR to reprocess the reads, holding one entry per CDR3 protein. The profile covers 900,000 to 950,000 distinct CDR3 sequences, with under 40% appearing a single time and about an eighth taken by the ten largest. In germline, CDR1 is MDHEN, CDR2 SYDVKM. The CDR3 consists of 16 residues. V was shortened by 3 bases and J by 2 bases, with 13 bases between the two germline ends. As concerns this clonotype: Its antigen is as yet unknown.

This sequence joins TRBV28 and TRBJ2-2, with D unclear. The material was cultured CD8+ T cells from PBMCs, obtained from culture after CMV antigen stimulation. The origin of this receptor is a human donor in good health (CMV status not recorded). Some clones in this sample may be carry-over from other donors' samples. CDR3 bases: TGTGCCAGCAGTTTTTTTCCCCGAACCAACACCGGGGAGCTGTTTTTT. Its protein product is CASSFFPRTNTGELFF. Supplemented by reference TRBV28 and TRBJ2-2, the full variable domain reads DVKVTQSSRYLVKRTGEKVFLECVQDMDHENMFWYRQDPGLGLRLIYFSYDVKMKEKGDIPEGYSVSREKKERFSLILESASTNQTSMYLCASSFFPRTNTGELFFGEGSRLTVL.